This T cell receptor beta chain was observed in a study of vaccination and CD4 T cells after COVID-19. Study background: A CEFX pool, an HIV-1 Nef pool, or no peptide went to control cultures.

For this clonotype: Its cognate antigen is unknown.

CD4+ T cells that had been cultured provided DNA sequenced with the Oncomine TCR Beta short-read assay. TCRdb itself ran the PCR reads through MiXCR, one entry per CDR3 protein. The sample holds roughly 15,000 distinct CDR3 sequences, approximately 65% seen once. The CDR3 runs to 14 residues. The V end lost 0 bases, the J end lost 3 bases, and 11 bases lay between the germline ends. Looked up from germline, CDR1 is DFQATT and CDR2 is SNEGSKA (reference sequence). Specified treatment: approximately nine-day PBMC culture with coronavirus spike peptide pools or control peptides (ViraFEST assay). ViraFEST relied on peptide pools to expand antigen-specific T cells; the TCRs were sequenced afterward.

The chain combines TRBV20-1 with TRBJ1-2; possible D gene TRBD1, 5 bases. Source material: CD4+ T cells from blood, cultured in vitro. This TCR came from a human donor who had recovered from COVID-19. The CDR3 reads CSAREGQGYYGYTF. The CDR3 bases are TGCAGTGCTAGAGAAGGGCAGGGCTACTATGGCTACACCTTC.